Following are 17 T cell receptor beta chains from one sample sequenced in a study of identical twins. TCRdb fed the 5' RACE reads into MiXCR, producing one record per CDR3 protein. The sample consists of roughly 470,000 distinct CDR3 sequences, roughly an eighth of them appearing once. A further study also used this sample, focusing on yellow fever vaccine responses in identical twins.

The sequencing sample was made of CD4+ T cells sorted from blood. The receptor source for this set is a young woman in good health.

This clonotype showed up just a few times. This chain connects TRBV27 to TRBJ2-7, with unresolved D. Germline CDR1 is MNHEY and CDR2 is SMNVEV (reference sequence). This CDR3 has 13 amino acids. The V gene lost 7 bases and the J gene lost 6 bases, with 16 bases spanning the gap. CDR3 protein: CASKGRATGEQYF. In DNA, the CDR3 is TGTGCCAGCAAGGGAAGAGCCACGGGCGAGCAGTACTTC.

This clonotype has more than one count but fewer than ten. The gene calls are TRBV19 and TRBJ2-3; perhaps TRBD2 as D (6 bases). Germline values: CDR1 LNHDA, CDR2 SQIVND (reference sequence). The length of the CDR3 is 14 residues. The germline V and J ends were trimmed by 4 bases and 0 bases, with 8 bases remaining between them. The DNA for the CDR3 is TGTGCCAGTAGTAGCGGGGAGAGCACAGATACGCAGTATTTT. This gives the protein CASSSGESTDTQYF.

This chain links TRBV6-2 or TRBV6-3 with TRBJ2-3, with D uncertain. V was cut by 2 bases and J by 5 bases, with 11 bases left in between. The germline V gene encodes CDR1 MNHEY and CDR2 SVGEGT. The CDR3 consists of 14 residues. CDR3 sequence: CASSYPVLQDTQYF. CDR3 in DNA: TGTGCCAGCAGTTACCCGGTGCTTCAAGATACGCAGTATTTT.

This clonotype has a handful of counts. The chain couples TRBV7-6 to TRBJ2-1; D call uncertain. Germline V gene data show CDR1 as SGHVS and CDR2 as FNYEAQ. The V end was cut by 1 base, the J end by 7 bases, with 11 bases between. This CDR3 contains 14 residues. CDR3 sequence (DNA): TGTGCCAGCAGCTTAGACGAGGTGGCAAATGAGCAGTTCTTC. It specifies CASSLDEVANEQFF.

This clonotype turned up a few times. This chain uses TRBV7-9 with TRBJ2-3; 7 bases match TRBD2. The CDR3 is 16 residues long. Germline CDR1 SEHNR, CDR2 FQNEAQ (reference sequence). V lost 3 bases and J lost 6; bases outside the gene matches: 12. The CDR3 loop reads CASSFGSGAAPDTQYF. The CDR3 DNA reads TGTGCCAGCAGCTTCGGAAGCGGGGCCGCCCCGGATACGCAGTATTTT.

This clonotype has only a few counts. The V gene is TRBV20-1, the J gene TRBJ2-5; D might be TRBD1 (5 bases). The germline gives CDR1 DFQATT, CDR2 SNEGSKA (reference sequence). This CDR3 contains 13 residues. Trimming stripped 6 bases from V and 2 bases from J, with 13 bases between. DNA for the CDR3: TGCAGTGCCCCAGACAGAGTACAAGAGACCCAGTACTTC. This codes for CSAPDRVQETQYF.

This sequence joins TRBV2 and TRBJ2-5; D not certain. CDR1 SNHLY and CDR2 FYNNEI come from the germline V gene. The CDR3 runs to 12 residues. Trimming stripped 8 bases from V and 3 bases from J, with 10 bases between. The CDR3 reads CASAFGKETQYF. As DNA, the CDR3 is TGTGCCAGCGCCTTCGGCAAAGAGACCCAGTACTTC.

This chain uses TRBV18 with TRBJ2-2, with 14 bases matching TRBD2. The CDR3 totals 16 residues. Looked up from germline, CDR1 is KGHSH and CDR2 is LQKENI. Trimming removed 5 bases from V and 5 bases from J; junction bases left unmatched: 4. The CDR3 bases are TGTGCCAGCTCATTTGGACTAGCGGGAGGAACCGGGGAGCTGTTTTTT. Its translation: CASSFGLAGGTGELFF.

This clonotype has just a few counts. This sequence joins TRBV7-2 and TRBJ2-1, with no clear D. Germline V gives CDR1 SGHTA, CDR2 FQGNSA. V lost 4 bases and J 11 bases, leaving 24 bases between the germline ends. The length of the CDR3 is 16 residues. The CDR3 protein is CASSSRLSPVPIKQFF. CDR3 in DNA: TGTGCCAGCAGCTCAAGACTGTCCCCTGTCCCTATTAAGCAGTTCTTC.

This chain uses TRBV10-3 with TRBJ2-3, with D hard to call. Germline V gene data show CDR1 as ENHRY and CDR2 as SYGVKD. V was pared by 7 bases and J by 4 bases, with 18 bases between. This CDR3 comprises 15 residues. CDR3 coding DNA: TGTGCCATCATAGGCGAGACCGTAAGTGCAGATACGCAGTATTTT. Protein: CAIIGETVSADTQYF.

The sample holds many counts of this clonotype. The V gene is TRBV7-6, the J gene TRBJ1-1, with D perhaps TRBD1 (6 bases). The CDR3 sequence is 13 residues long. Trimming stripped 5 bases from V and 4 bases from J, with 11 bases between. CDR1 is SGHVS and CDR2 is FNYEAQ in the germline V gene. The CDR3, as DNA: TGTGCCAGCAGCCGACAGGTCCGCACTGAAGCTTTCTTT. Protein: CASSRQVRTEAFF. Supplemented by reference TRBV7-6 and TRBJ1-1, the full variable domain reads GAGVSQSPRYKVTKRGQDVALRCDPISGHVSLYWYRQALGQGPEFLTYFNYEAQQDKSGLPNDRFSAERPEGSISTLTIQRTEQRDSAMYRCASSRQVRTEAFFGQGTRLTVV.

This clonotype was seen more than once but under ten times. This chain connects TRBV3-1 to TRBJ1-6, with a possible D match to TRBD1 (5 bases). Germline V lookup: CDR1 LGHDT, CDR2 YNNKEL (reference sequence). The CDR3 has 17 residues. Trimming cost V 0 bases and J 4 bases, with 13 bases left between them. CDR3 in DNA: TGTGCCAGCAGCCAAGACGGGACTAGATTATATAATTCACCCCTCCACTTT. Protein product: CASSQDGTRLYNSPLHF.

This clonotype has ten or more counts. V is TRBV12-3 or TRBV12-4 and J is TRBJ2-1, with 9 nucleotides matching TRBD1. With V trimmed by 6 bases and J by 6 bases, 6 bases remained unmatched. The CDR3 runs to 14 residues. CDR3 bases: TGTGCCAGCAGCCGACCGGGACAGGGCAATGAGCAGTTCTTC. It specifies CASSRPGQGNEQFF.

The chain has TRBV6-1 and TRBJ2-1, with 10 nucleotides matching TRBD1. Losses at the gene ends were 5 bases for V and 15 bases for J; bases not matched to a gene: 13. Germline assignment: CDR1 MNHNS and CDR2 SASEGT. CDR3 size: 14 residues. The CDR3 loop is CASSRDRGGLAWFF. The CDR3 DNA sequence: TGTGCCAGCAGTAGGGACAGGGGAGGGTTGGCGTGGTTCTTC.

This clonotype was seen a few times. This chain uses TRBV4-3 with TRBJ2-7; 7 bases fit TRBD2. CDR3 size: 15 residues. With V trimmed by 0 bases and J by 5 bases, 7 bases remained unmatched. The germline V gene encodes CDR1 LGHNA and CDR2 YSLEER. CDR3 amino acids: CASSQEGRGGHEQYF. DNA of the CDR3: TGCGCCAGCAGCCAAGAGGGGAGGGGCGGTCACGAGCAGTACTTC.

The genes are TRBV5-6 and TRBJ2-6, with D tentatively TRBD1 (6 bases). In germline, CDR1 is SGHDT, CDR2 YYEEEE. V was pared by 0 bases and J by 0 bases, with 13 bases between. The CDR3 totals 18 residues. Here the CDR3 DNA reads TGTGCCAGCAGCTTGGTTAGGGTGGGGGCCTCTGGGGCCAACGTCCTGACTTTC. Its translation is CASSLVRVGASGANVLTF.

This clonotype appeared many times. The junction departs from the called germline gene at one end, perhaps through a read error. The J gene is TRBJ2-1, the V gene TRBV11-2; D not resolved. The CDR3 is 11 amino acids. CDR1 SGHAT and CDR2 FQNNGV come from the germline V gene. CDR3 nucleotides: TGTGCCAGCAGTTTAGGTAGTGAGCAGTTCTTC. The encoded protein is CASSLGSEQFF.